This TCR beta chain was recovered during a study of PD-1 blockade in mismatch repair-deficient tumors. Study conclusions and caveats: Tumor-resident clones, often absent from pretreatment blood, expanded after pembrolizumab and then contracted.

PCR or immunohistochemistry showed mismatch repair deficiency in every enrolled patient. TCR sequencing covered a few patients who responded to pembrolizumab. The CDR3 totals 12 residues. V lost 3 bases and J 0 bases, leaving 2 bases between the germline ends. Germline V CDR1 and CDR2: SEHNR, FQNEAQ (reference sequence). The table came from immunoSEQ multiplex PCR; TCRdb's copy has only in-frame clones and leaves some out. This sample carries around 120,000 clones, about 86% of them seen once, and the ten largest clones take 13%. To note about this clone: The antigen is undetermined.

The specimen comprised peripheral blood, sampled 44 weeks after starting pembrolizumab. The origin of this receptor is an adult with mismatch repair-deficient cancer. V and J are TRBV7-9 and TRBJ1-1; D is unclear. The CDR3 DNA reads TGTGCCAGCAGCTTCTTGAACACTGAAGCTTTCTTT. Amino acid sequence: CASSFLNTEAFF.